This T cell receptor (beta chain) is drawn from a study of shared clonotypes between healthy human individuals. This CDR3 has 14 residues. Germline V gene lookup returns CDR1 SNHLY and CDR2 FYNNEI. V lost 0 bases, J lost 10 bases, and 14 bases lay in between. Researchers divided each subset's genomic DNA evenly across several immunoSEQ plates. Using immunoSEQ multiplex PCR, the repertoire was profiled, and TCRdb retains in-frame clones only, with some absent. The sample contains more than 450,000 clones, 75% to 85% of which appear only once. The TCR sequence derives from a woman aged 35 to 49 in good health. Some clones in this sample may be carry-over from other donors' samples. The sequenced material came from PBMCs. The chain combines TRBV2 with TRBJ2-3; D is perhaps TRBD1 or TRBD2 (5 bases each). This CDR3 is CASSEALRGVAQYF. The CDR3 DNA reads as TGTGCCAGCAGTGAAGCGCTTCGAGGGGTGGCGCAGTATTTT.